Shown below are 23 T cell receptor beta chains from a single sample sequenced in a study of blood T cell repertoires in COVID-19. Data came from immunoSEQ multiplex PCR; TCRdb stores just in-frame clones and leaves some out. The table has tens of thousands of clones, approximately 83% seen once; the top ten hold approximately 10%. Sample: peripheral blood. The receptors were gathered from a man aged 50-60 years with COVID-19, enrolled during active disease.

The CDR3, as DNA: TGCAGCGTTGGGGACACCAATTCACCCCTCCACTTT. As protein: CSVGDTNSPLHF. V is TRBV29-1 and J is TRBJ1-6; D may be TRBD1 (6 bases). The V end lost 4 bases, the J end lost 7 bases, and 8 bases lay between the germline ends. CDR3 size: 12 residues. Looked up from germline, CDR1 is SQVTM and CDR2 is ANQGSEA.

This clone was detected only a few times. The rearrangement uses TRBV5-4 and TRBJ1-2; 10 nucleotides agree with TRBD1. Germline V gene data show CDR1 as SGHNT and CDR2 as YYREEE (reference sequence). The length of the CDR3 is 15 residues. The trim removed 4 bases at V and 3 bases at J, leaving 6 bases unmatched. CDR3 residues: CASSLGQGTYYGYTF. The CDR3 region has the DNA TGTGCCAGCAGCCTGGGACAGGGGACTTACTATGGCTACACCTTC. The variable domain in full, with the rest retrieved from reference TRBV5-4 and TRBJ1-2, is ETGVTQSPTHLIKTRGQQVTLRCSSQSGHNTVSWYQQALGQGPQFIFQYYREEENGRGNFPPRFSGLQFPNYSSELNVNALELDDSALYLCASSLGQGTYYGYTFGSGTRLTVV.

The chain couples TRBV10-3 to TRBJ2-1; 7 bases fit TRBD1. The CDR3 totals 15 residues. With 6 bases clipped from V and 1 base from J, the junction kept 6 bases outside the gene matches. Germline V CDR1 and CDR2: ENHRY, SYGVKD. Here the CDR3 DNA reads TGTGCCATCAGCCTTGACAGGGTGTCCTACAATGAGCAGTTCTTC. Translation gives CAISLDRVSYNEQFF.

The chain employs TRBV10-2 and TRBJ1-6, with D possibly TRBD1 on 6 matching bases. V was trimmed by 7 bases and J by 12 bases, leaving 22 bases between them. CDR1 WSHSY and CDR2 SAAADI come from the germline V gene. There are 15 residues in the CDR3. The CDR3 DNA reads as TGCGCCAGCAAGGGGGAACATACTATGGTGGGACCCCTCCACTTT. The encoded protein is CASKGEHTMVGPLHF.

The chain carries TRBV7-2 and TRBJ2-3; no clear D gene. CDR1 SGHTA and CDR2 FQGNSA come from the germline V gene. The CDR3 extends over 15 amino acids. Trimming left V 4 bases short and J 3 bases short, with 14 bases between. DNA of the CDR3: TGTGCCAGCAGCTACCCCAGAAGTGCAACAGATACGCAGTATTTT. It encodes CASSYPRSATDTQYF.

This clone was seen a few times. V usage is TRBV4-2 and J usage is TRBJ1-2, with 9 bases aligning to TRBD1. Germline trimming cut 2 bases from V and 4 bases from J; bases unmatched to any gene: 8. This CDR3 is built from 16 residues. CDR1 LGHNA and CDR2 YNFKEQ come from the germline V gene. DNA for the CDR3: TGTGCCAGCAGCCAAAGTACGGGACAGGGAAGCTATGGCTACACCTTC. This encodes CASSQSTGQGSYGYTF.

The rearrangement joins TRBV5-4 to TRBJ2-2; TRBD2 agrees at 9 bases. After removal of 5 bases from V and 1 base from J, the junction contained 6 bases not matched to a gene. This CDR3 has 16 amino acids. The germline V gene has CDR1 SGHNT and CDR2 YYREEE (reference sequence). DNA for the CDR3: TGTGCCAGCAGTCACCGACTAGCGGTGAACACCGGGGAGCTGTTTTTT. It is translated as CASSHRLAVNTGELFF. Drawing the rest from reference TRBV5-4 and TRBJ2-2, the complete variable domain is ETGVTQSPTHLIKTRGQQVTLRCSSQSGHNTVSWYQQALGQGPQFIFQYYREEENGRGNFPPRFSGLQFPNYSSELNVNALELDDSALYLCASSHRLAVNTGELFFGEGSRLTVL.

The rearrangement links TRBV30 to TRBJ2-5, with TRBD1 as a possible D gene (5 bases). The germline V gene encodes CDR1 GTSNPN and CDR2 SVGIG (reference sequence). The CDR3 covers 16 residues. Trimming left V 1 base short and J 1 base short, with 16 bases between. The CDR3 DNA follows: TGTGCCTGGAGTGCGTGGACACAAGGGGCCCAAGAGACCCAGTACTTC. Translating gives CAWSAWTQGAQETQYF.

This clone was seen a handful of times. The chain joins TRBV10-3 to TRBJ2-5, with unresolved D. This CDR3 spans 13 amino acids. Germline V gives CDR1 ENHRY, CDR2 SYGVKD. Trimming removed 4 bases from V and 7 bases from J, with 13 bases in between. DNA of the CDR3: TGTGCCATCAGTGTCGCCGTTATCGGGACCCAGTACTTC. Its translation is CAISVAVIGTQYF.

This chain links TRBV2 with TRBJ1-1, with 7 nucleotides matching TRBD1. Germline V lookup: CDR1 SNHLY, CDR2 FYNNEI. J gave up 4 bases and V 7 bases, and 6 bases lay outside the gene matches. The CDR3 is 13 residues long. CDR3 coding DNA: TGTGCCAGCAAGGTAGGGGGCCTCACTGAAGCTTTCTTT. This gives the protein CASKVGGLTEAFF.

The chain has TRBV30 and TRBJ2-1; no clear D gene. The CDR3 is made up of 11 amino acids. Germline CDR1 reads GTSNPN; CDR2 reads SVGIG (reference sequence). The V and J ends lost 4 bases and 9 bases respectively, with 10 bases between them. This CDR3 is CAWTRTVEQFF. The CDR3 nucleotides read TGTGCCTGGACTAGAACGGTTGAGCAGTTCTTC.

The V gene is TRBV30, the J gene TRBJ1-4; the D gene is possibly TRBD1 (5 bases). Germline V gene sequence: CDR1 GTSNPN, CDR2 SVGIG (reference sequence). V was pared by 0 bases and J by 10 bases, with 12 bases between. CDR3 length: 13 amino acids. The CDR3 DNA follows: TGTGCCTGGAGTGTACTGGGGCTTTCAAAACTGTTTTTT. As protein: CAWSVLGLSKLFF.

The CDR3 nucleotides are TGTGCCAGTAGGGAGATCGACAGGTACACAGATACGCAGTATTTT. Translated, it gives CASREIDRYTDTQYF. This chain connects TRBV19 to TRBJ2-3; weak D call: TRBD1 (6 bases). The V gene's germline CDR1 is LNHDA and CDR2 SQIVND (reference sequence). The CDR3 covers 15 residues. V shed 6 bases and J shed 2 bases, with 15 bases lying between them.

This clone was seen only a few times. The CDR3 coding sequence is TGTGCCAGCAGCACAGCGTCGGGGTCCAATCAGCCCCAGCATTTT. Its translation is CASSTASGSNQPQHF. The chain recombines TRBV7-2 with TRBJ1-5; D remains unclear. The germline CDR1 and CDR2 sequences are SGHTA and FQGNSA. With 5 bases removed from V and 3 bases from J, the gap between germline ends came to 14 bases. The CDR3 is made up of 15 amino acids.

The V gene is TRBV28, the J gene TRBJ1-2; 10 nucleotides align to TRBD1. The junction had 5 bases not matched to a gene; V was cut back by 9 bases and J by 4 bases. This CDR3 comprises 13 residues. Germline CDR1 and CDR2: MDHEN and SYDVKM. The DNA of the CDR3 is TGTGCCAGTCAGACAGGGGGCAGCTATGGCTACACCTTC. It encodes CASQTGGSYGYTF.

The J gene is TRBJ1-1, the V gene TRBV27; D possibly corresponds to TRBD1 (6 bases). This CDR3 is 14 amino acids long. The ends were cut back, 6 bases at V and 1 base at J, with 12 bases in the middle. Germline CDR1 MNHEY, CDR2 SMNVEV (reference sequence). CDR3 DNA sequence: TGTGCCAGCAGACCCCGAGGGGGGAACACTGAAGCTTTCTTT. It encodes CASRPRGGNTEAFF.

This clone occurred once. The J gene is TRBJ2-5, the V gene TRBV14; TRBD2 agrees at 8 bases. The germline V gene encodes CDR1 SGHDN and CDR2 FVKESK. V shed 3 bases and J 5 bases; nucleotides not matched to a gene: 11. This CDR3 spans 16 amino acids. CDR3 sequence: CASSQVLAVGGETQYF. CDR3 bases: TGTGCCAGCAGCCAGGTACTAGCGGTGGGGGGGGAGACCCAGTACTTC.

This sequence joins TRBV6-5 and TRBJ2-7; TRBD2 aligns across 9 bases. This CDR3 contains 14 residues. V shed 6 bases and J 4 bases; nucleotides not matched to a gene: 7. CDR1 and CDR2 (germline): MNHEY, SVGAGI. CDR3 coding DNA: TGTGCCAGCAGACGTAGCGGGAGTGAGTACGAGCAGTACTTC. Translated, it gives CASRRSGSEYEQYF.

The V call is TRBV5-1, the J call TRBJ2-3; 10 bases agree with TRBD2. CDR3 size: 17 residues. From germline, CDR1 is SGHRS and CDR2 YFSETQ. The J segment lost 0 bases and the V segment lost 4 bases, leaving 8 bases of the junction unmatched. CDR3 in amino acids: CASSGQREGVSTDTQYF. The CDR3 DNA is TGCGCCAGCAGCGGACAGCGGGAGGGGGTGAGCACAGATACGCAGTATTTT.

The genes are TRBV4-1 and TRBJ1-6, with 8 nucleotides matching TRBD1. V was clipped by 0 bases and J by 5 bases; unmatched bases: 6. The CDR3 totals 17 residues. Germline V lookup: CDR1 MGHRA, CDR2 YSYEKL. DNA of the CDR3: TGCGCCAGCAGCCAAGATCCAGGGGGCGCGAATAATTCACCCCTCCACTTT. Translation gives CASSQDPGGANNSPLHF.

This chain connects TRBV12-2 to TRBJ2-7; TRBD2 was called by the table and not checked on the DNA. TRBV12-2 is a documented pseudogene. This CDR3 is 15 amino acids long. The CDR3 loop reads CASRLLPQALYEQYF. The CDR3 region has the DNA TGTGCAAGTCGCCTACTCCCCCAAGCGCTCTACGAGCAGTACTTC.

The J gene is TRBJ1-2, the V gene TRBV10-2; no clear D gene. The CDR3 spans 14 residues. Looked up from germline, CDR1 is WSHSY and CDR2 is SAAADI. V lost 2 bases and J lost 4, with 11 bases in between. CDR3 nucleotide sequence: TGCGCCAGCAGTGAGGTCCCAGGAGGCTATGGCTACACCTTC. Amino acid sequence: CASSEVPGGYGYTF.

The chain has TRBV24-1 and TRBJ2-1; D remains ambiguous. CDR1 is KGHDR and CDR2 is SFDVKD in the germline V gene. The CDR3 loop spans 13 amino acids. V lost 3 bases and J lost 9, with 11 bases in between. DNA for the CDR3: TGTGCCACCAGTGATCTTCCCGCCGGTGAGCAGTTCTTC. Its protein is CATSDLPAGEQFF.